Shown below are 18 T cell receptor beta chains from a single sample sequenced in a study of lymphopenia after photon versus proton radiotherapy. Some clones are missing from TCRdb's copy, which holds only in-frame ones; the method was immunoSEQ multiplex PCR. This table has under 35,000 clones, under 90% appearing once. Source: peripheral blood, taken from a patient treated with proton-based radiotherapy. The source of these receptors is a woman between 65 and 79 years old with pancreatic cancer.

The chain has TRBV4-2 and TRBJ2-1, with D perhaps matching TRBD2 (5 bases). V was pared by 1 base and J by 6 bases, with 10 bases between. CDR1 is LGHNA and CDR2 is YNFKEQ in the germline V gene. The CDR3 has 14 amino acids. The CDR3 reads CASSQATRTNEQFF. For the CDR3, the DNA is TGTGCCAGCAGCCAAGCCACTAGAACCAATGAGCAGTTCTTC.

The chain employs TRBV28 and TRBJ2-2; TRBD2 aligns across 12 bases. V dropped 3 bases and J dropped 5; count of bases not matched to a gene: 13. This CDR3 contains 19 residues. Germline V gives CDR1 MDHEN, CDR2 SYDVKM. The CDR3 DNA reads TGTGCCAGCAGTTTTAGCGGGCTAGCGGGAGGGCCTAGTACCGGGGAGCTGTTTTTT. Encoded protein: CASSFSGLAGGPSTGELFF.

J is TRBJ1-4 and V is TRBV30, with a possible D match to TRBD1 (6 bases). The CDR3 totals 15 residues. CDR1 is GTSNPN, CDR2 SVGIG, per germline (reference sequence). Deletions cut 3 bases from V and 7 bases from J, with 18 bases between. CDR3 sequence reads: CAWRFGNRASEKLFF. In DNA form, the CDR3 reads TGTGCCTGGAGGTTTGGGAACAGGGCATCTGAAAAACTGTTTTTT.

This chain connects TRBV7-2 to TRBJ2-1; D uncertain. The germline gives CDR1 SGHTA, CDR2 FQGNSA. This CDR3 contains 12 residues. Trimming left V 3 bases short and J 9 bases short, with 9 bases between. The CDR3 loop is CASSFGVGEQFF. DNA for the CDR3: TGTGCCAGCAGCTTTGGGGTCGGTGAGCAGTTCTTC. Using reference TRBV7-2 and TRBJ2-1 for the parts outside the CDR3, the full variable domain is GAGVSQSPSNKVTEKGKDVELRCDPISGHTALYWYRQSLGQGLEFLIYFQGNSAPDKSGLPSDRFSAERTGGSVSTLTIQRTQQEDSAVYLCASSFGVGEQFFGPGTRLTVL.

The chain couples TRBV7-2 to TRBJ2-1; 7 bases agree with TRBD1. Losses at the gene ends were 1 base for V and 8 bases for J; bases not matched to a gene: 5. The CDR3 is 14 amino acids. Germline V gene sequence: CDR1 SGHTA, CDR2 FQGNSA. The CDR3 DNA reads as TGTGCCAGCAGCTTAGACAACAGGGGTCATGAGCAGTTCTTC. This encodes CASSLDNRGHEQFF.

CDR3 in amino acids: CASIGLAEAFF. The CDR3 DNA sequence: TGTGCCAGCATTGGCCTGGCTGAAGCTTTCTTT. This chain joins TRBV6-6 and TRBJ1-1, with D unclear. Germline CDR1 reads MNHNY; CDR2 reads SVGAGI (reference sequence). V was cut by 7 bases and J by 6 bases, with 9 bases left in between. CDR3 size: 11 residues.

This rearrangement joins TRBV5-1 to TRBJ2-7; unclear D gene. The germline V gene encodes CDR1 SGHRS and CDR2 YFSETQ. With 3 bases removed from V and 3 bases from J, the gap between germline ends came to 13 bases. The CDR3 loop spans 14 amino acids. CDR3 bases: TGCGCCAGCAGCTCCTCAGTCGGAGACTACGAGCAGTACTTC. It yields the protein CASSSSVGDYEQYF.

The chain uses TRBV7-9 and TRBJ1-1; tentatively, D is TRBD1 (5 bases). Germline V gene lookup returns CDR1 SEHNR and CDR2 FQNEAQ (reference sequence). Trimming stripped 2 bases from V and 4 bases from J, with 11 bases between. There are 14 residues in the CDR3. Here the CDR3 DNA reads TGTGCCAGCAGCTTACAGGGAGCGATCACTGAAGCTTTCTTT. The encoded protein is CASSLQGAITEAFF.

This chain uses TRBV5-1 with TRBJ1-6; no definite D call. Germline CDR1 is SGHRS and CDR2 is YFSETQ. With 0 bases removed from V and 7 bases from J, the gap between germline ends came to 8 bases. This CDR3 contains 14 residues. CDR3: CASSLGAGNSPLHF. CDR3 nucleotides: TGCGCCAGCAGCTTGGGGGCTGGGAATTCACCCCTCCACTTT.

The chain couples TRBV19 to TRBJ2-7, with D possibly TRBD1 on 5 matching bases. CDR1 is LNHDA and CDR2 is SQIVND in the germline V gene (reference sequence). The V end lost 5 bases, the J end lost 4 bases, and 12 bases lay between the germline ends. CDR3 length equals 13 residues. CDR3 sequence: CASSVDTRYEQYF. The CDR3 nucleotides are TGTGCCAGTAGTGTGGACACCCGATACGAGCAGTACTTC.

The rearrangement uses TRBV10-3 and TRBJ2-1; 10 bases fit TRBD2. Germline trimming cut 0 bases from V and 4 bases from J; bases unmatched to any gene: 0. Germline assignment: CDR1 ENHRY and CDR2 SYGVKD. This CDR3 comprises 15 residues. The DNA of the CDR3 is TGTGCCATCAGTGAGTCTAGCGGGGGGTACAATGAGCAGTTCTTC. Its protein product is CAISESSGGYNEQFF.

This clone has more than one count but fewer than ten. The V and J genes are TRBV6-5 and TRBJ1-2; TRBD1 agrees at 7 bases. With 5 bases clipped from V and 4 bases from J, the junction kept 10 bases outside the gene matches. Germline CDR1 is MNHEY and CDR2 is SVGAGI. The CDR3 is made up of 15 amino acids. CDR3 sequence (DNA): TGTGCCAGCAGTGCGGGGGCCAGGGGGTCCTATGGCTACACCTTC. Translating it yields CASSAGARGSYGYTF.

CDR3 coding DNA: TGTGCCAGCAGCTTGGGGCGGGAGAGAACCGGGGAGCTGTTTTTT. The encoded protein is CASSLGRERTGELFF. V gene TRBV5-4 combines with J gene TRBJ2-2, with 7 bases fitting TRBD2. The CDR3 sequence is 15 residues long. CDR1 SGHNT and CDR2 YYREEE come from the germline V gene (reference sequence). V lost 0 bases, J lost 5 bases, and 4 bases stayed unmatched. Combining the CDR3 with reference TRBV5-4 and TRBJ2-2 gives the whole variable domain ETGVTQSPTHLIKTRGQQVTLRCSSQSGHNTVSWYQQALGQGPQFIFQYYREEENGRGNFPPRFSGLQFPNYSSELNVNALELDDSALYLCASSLGRERTGELFFGEGSRLTVL.

The CDR3 loop reads CASSSGQGGYGYTF. The CDR3 DNA is TGTGCCAGCAGCTCGGGACAGGGTGGCTATGGCTACACCTTC. This rearrangement joins TRBV7-3 to TRBJ1-2; 9 bases line up with TRBD1. There are 14 residues in the CDR3. Germline CDR1 reads SGHTA; CDR2 reads FQGTGA. The V and J ends lost 4 bases and 4 bases, in that order; junction bases with no gene match: 4.

The chain combines TRBV19 with TRBJ2-3, with 13 bases fitting TRBD2. The V gene's germline CDR1 is LNHDA and CDR2 SQIVND (reference sequence). The CDR3 totals 19 residues. Losses at the gene ends were 7 bases for V and 5 bases for J; bases not matched to a gene: 18. The CDR3 region is CASTRQGLAGATHQDTQYF. In DNA, the CDR3 is TGTGCCAGTACCCGCCAAGGACTAGCGGGAGCAACCCACCAAGATACGCAGTATTTT.

The chain carries TRBV12-5 and TRBJ1-1; 9 bases are shared with TRBD1. V was pared by 9 bases and J by 0 bases, with 17 bases of the junction left unmatched. The CDR3 is 18 amino acids. CDR1 is LGHNT, CDR2 FRNRAP, per germline. The DNA of the CDR3 is TGTGCTAGCCAAAAGGGACAGGGACCCCCCCCCGTGAACACTGAAGCTTTCTTT. Protein product: CASQKGQGPPPVNTEAFF.

CDR3 region: CASSRPLMGESYEQYF. The CDR3 coding sequence is TGTGCCAGCTCCCGGCCCCTCATGGGGGAGAGTTACGAGCAGTACTTC. The chain has TRBV5-4 and TRBJ2-7; possibly TRBD1 or TRBD2 for D (5 bases each). Trimming took off 7 bases at V and 4 bases at J, with 24 bases between the two ends. CDR1 and CDR2 from the germline V gene are SGHNT and YYREEE (reference sequence). The CDR3 totals 16 residues. Filled out from reference TRBV5-4 and TRBJ2-7, the complete variable domain reads ETGVTQSPTHLIKTRGQQVTLRCSSQSGHNTVSWYQQALGQGPQFIFQYYREEENGRGNFPPRFSGLQFPNYSSELNVNALELDDSALYLCASSRPLMGESYEQYFGPGTRLTVT.

This rearrangement joins TRBV29-1 to TRBJ2-7; a possible D gene is TRBD2 (6 bases). The CDR3 covers 15 residues. Trimming left V 6 bases short and J 0 bases short, with 18 bases between. Germline V gene data show CDR1 as SQVTM and CDR2 as ANQGSEA. CDR3 amino acids: CSVGAGGAGSYEQYF. The CDR3 DNA is TGCAGCGTCGGGGCTGGCGGGGCCGGCTCCTACGAGCAGTACTTC.